One sample yielded the 16 T cell receptor beta chains listed below, sequenced in a study of metastatic and nonmetastatic thyroid tumors. Among the patients, none had received any treatment before thyroid surgery. TCRdb re-analyzed the PCR reads using MiXCR. The table lists more than 40,000 clones, 16% of them singletons, with over 20% in the top ten. The specimen was blood. These receptors originate from a female donor with papillary thyroid cancer or a benign thyroid nodule (not recorded which). Some clones in this sample may be carry-over from other donors' samples.

This clone was observed many times. A read error may be the cause here, since a much bigger clone is one base away. The chain employs TRBV7-6 and TRBJ2-7; D not certain. Germline CDR1 SGHVS, CDR2 FNYEAQ. The CDR3 totals 12 residues. CDR3 nucleotides: TGTGCCAGCAGCGTAGCAGGCCCAGAGCAGTACTTC. It is translated as CASSVAGPEQYF. Filled out from reference TRBV7-6 and TRBJ2-7, the complete variable domain reads GAGVSQSPRYKVTKRGQDVALRCDPISGHVSLYWYRQALGQGPEFLTYFNYEAQQDKSGLPNDRFSAERPEGSISTLTIQRTEQRDSAMYRCASSVAGPEQYFGPGTRLTVT.

This clone showed up many times. The genes are TRBV5-5 and TRBJ2-5, with 10 bases aligning to TRBD1. J was trimmed by 5 bases and V by 1 base; bases with no gene match: 8. This CDR3 is built from 16 residues. Germline CDR1 SGHKS, CDR2 YYEKEE (reference sequence). The CDR3 DNA sequence: TGTGCCAGCAGCTTGTCCGTGACAGGGGGCTGGGAGACCCAGTACTTC. Translating gives CASSLSVTGGWETQYF.

Ten or more counts support this clone. DNA of the CDR3: TGCGCCAGCAGCTTGGTTTTAGAGGGAGAGACCCAGTACTTC. This gives the protein CASSLVLEGETQYF. The genes are TRBV5-1 and TRBJ2-5; tentative D call: TRBD2 (5 bases). The CDR3 has 14 amino acids. Trimming removed 0 bases at V and 4 bases at J, with 10 bases between. The V gene's germline CDR1 is SGHRS and CDR2 YFSETQ.

This clone was found many times. The chain joins TRBV13 to TRBJ1-2; a possible D gene is TRBD1 (6 bases). Germline loops: CDR1 PRHDT, CDR2 FYEKMQ (reference sequence). V lost 5 bases and J 7 bases, leaving 26 bases between the germline ends. The CDR3 consists of 17 residues. CDR3 sequence (DNA): TGTGCCAGCAGCCTCCGTGAGGGGGGCCCCTTTGGGGTTGGCTACACCTTC. Translated, it gives CASSLREGGPFGVGYTF.

This clone was found many times. This rearrangement joins TRBV10-1 to TRBJ2-1; TRBD1 agrees at 10 bases. CDR1 is WNHNN, CDR2 SYGVQD, per germline (reference sequence). With 1 base clipped from V and 7 bases from J, the junction kept 7 bases outside the gene matches. The CDR3 sequence is 16 residues long. In nucleotides, the CDR3 is TGCGCCAGCAGTGAGTATCGGGACAGGGGTGTGAATGAGCAGTTCTTC. The encoded protein is CASSEYRDRGVNEQFF.

There are many counts of this clone. The V gene is TRBV7-9, the J gene TRBJ1-1; 8 bases match TRBD1. Germline assignment: CDR1 SEHNR and CDR2 FQNEAQ (reference sequence). V shed 5 bases and J 11 bases; nucleotides not matched to a gene: 7. The CDR3 contains 12 residues. The CDR3 is CASSPTGGEAFF. The CDR3 DNA is TGTGCCAGCAGCCCAACAGGGGGTGAGGCTTTCTTT.

Ten or more counts support this clone. This clone may be a read error of a much larger clone one base away. The chain employs TRBV27 and TRBJ2-1; D might be TRBD2 (6 bases). The CDR3 totals 15 residues. In germline, CDR1 is MNHEY, CDR2 SMNVEV (reference sequence). The CDR3 is CASTLSGSSYKEQFF. DNA for the CDR3: TGTGCCAGCACCCTTTCCGGGAGCTCCTACAAGGAGCAGTTCTTC.

This clone was seen once. The rearrangement joins TRBV11-2 to TRBJ2-3, with 8 bases identical to TRBD1. The CDR3 sequence is 17 residues long. J was trimmed by 2 bases and V by 3 bases; bases with no gene match: 10. Per the germline V gene, CDR1 is SGHAT and CDR2 is FQNNGV. DNA of the CDR3: TGTGCCAGCAGCTTCCCCTTAGGACAGGGCTTCACAGATACGCAGTATTTT. As protein: CASSFPLGQGFTDTQYF.

This clone was recorded many times. The gene calls are TRBV6-1 and TRBJ1-2; D call uncertain. V shed 6 bases and J shed 5 bases, with 10 bases lying between them. This CDR3 is built from 12 residues. Per germline, CDR1 MNHNS and CDR2 SASEGT. For the CDR3, the DNA is TGTGCCAGCAGCGTGGACGCATATGGCTACACCTTC. Protein: CASSVDAYGYTF.

The chain carries TRBV12-3 or TRBV12-4 and TRBJ1-2; D not certain. V was trimmed by 5 bases and J by 4 bases, leaving 17 bases between them. The CDR3 length is 15 residues. The CDR3 nucleotides are TGTGCCAGCAGTGAGCTAACCCGATCCCGCTATGGCTACACCTTC. It encodes CASSELTRSRYGYTF.

The CDR3 protein is CASSLLGARDTQYF. The CDR3, as DNA: TGTGCCAGCAGTTTATTGGGCGCGAGGGATACGCAGTATTTT. The gene calls are TRBV28 and TRBJ2-3, with D unresolved. Germline V CDR1 and CDR2: MDHEN, SYDVKM. Trimming cost V 1 base and J 6 bases, with 11 bases left between them. This CDR3 contains 14 residues. The entire variable domain, with the rest obtained from reference TRBV28 and TRBJ2-3, is as follows: DVKVTQSSRYLVKRTGEKVFLECVQDMDHENMFWYRQDPGLGLRLIYFSYDVKMKEKGDIPEGYSVSREKKERFSLILESASTNQTSMYLCASSLLGARDTQYFGPGTRLTVL.

In this sample, this clone turned up a few times. Other nucleotide sequences in the sample specify the same CDR3. The rearrangement uses TRBV12-3 or TRBV12-4 and TRBJ1-1, with no clear D. Trimming shortened V by 3 bases and J by 4 bases, and 12 bases separated the two germline ends. The CDR3 is made up of 14 amino acids. In DNA form, the CDR3 reads TGTGCCAGCAGTTTGGGAGGGTCAGGCACTGAAGCTTTCTTT. The encoded protein is CASSLGGSGTEAFF.

By share of the sample, this clone is medium-sized. The chain's CDR3 is CASSDSLNNYEQYF. As DNA, the CDR3 is TGTGCCAGCAGTGATTCCCTAAACAACTACGAGCAGTACTTC. J is TRBJ2-7 and V is TRBV6-1, with unresolved D. The CDR3 length is 14 residues. V lost 3 bases, J lost 3 bases, and 12 bases lay in between. Germline V CDR1 and CDR2: MNHNS, SASEGT.

This clone appeared many times. This chain uses TRBV11-2 with TRBJ2-7, with TRBD1 as a possible D gene (6 bases). The CDR3 covers 15 residues. Trimming took 5 bases from V and 0 from J, leaving 14 bases between them. Germline V gene sequence: CDR1 SGHAT, CDR2 FQNNGV. The DNA of the CDR3 is TGTGCCAGCAGCCCGGGGCCAGGGGCCTCCTACGAGCAGTACTTC. Its protein product is CASSPGPGASYEQYF.

The chain employs TRBV5-4 and TRBJ2-3; D call uncertain. CDR3 length: 14 residues. Looked up from germline, CDR1 is SGHNT and CDR2 is YYREEE (reference sequence). The V end lost 0 bases, the J end lost 6 bases, and 11 bases lay between the germline ends. The CDR3 sequence: CASSLGPTIDTQYF. The CDR3 DNA sequence: TGTGCCAGCAGCTTGGGGCCCACGATCGATACGCAGTATTTT.

This clone was observed many times. The V gene is TRBV20-1, the J gene TRBJ2-5; TRBD2 aligns across 7 bases. CDR3 size: 15 residues. The V segment lost 0 bases and the J segment 2 bases; nucleotides outside the gene matches: 6. In germline, CDR1 is DFQATT, CDR2 SNEGSKA (reference sequence). The CDR3 nucleotides are TGCAGTGCTAGAGATGGGCTAGCGGTACAAGAGACCCAGTACTTC. Translating it yields CSARDGLAVQETQYF.